Listed below are T cell receptor beta chains from one sample, sequenced in a study of T cell responses to AZD1222 COVID-19 vaccine. The method was immunoSEQ multiplex PCR; TCRdb's version includes in-frame clones alone and lacks a portion of them. The table shows 150,000 or so clones, with over 90% occurring only once. Sequencing was performed on peripheral blood, taken on day 0 of AZD1222 vaccination. All receptors come from an adult in good health. Both conserved end residues are part of each CDR3. The order of the fields is J gene, clone size, D gene, V gene, CDR3 protein, CDR3 DNA. A D gene is named only where the DNA matches it firmly. Size is stated for part of the rows, as once, few or many counts, or as a class when the clone is expanded.

TRBJ2-3 | . | . | TRBV20-1 | CATYGGDTQYF | TGCGCGACTTACGGCGGAGATACGCAGTATTTT
TRBJ2-7 | . | . | TRBV5-1 | CASSLDGFYEQYF | TGCGCCAGCAGCTTGGATGGGTTCTACGAGCAGTACTTC
TRBJ1-5 | . | . | TRBV12-3/TRBV12-4 | CASSLVRNQPQHF | TGTGCCAGCAGTTTAGTGAGGAATCAGCCCCAGCATTTT
TRBJ2-3 | . | TRBD2 | TRBV19 | CASSTSSGRHTQYF | TGTGCCAGTAGTACTTCTAGCGGGAGGCATACGCAGTATTTT
TRBJ2-2 | . | . | TRBV4-2 | CASSQDQYRDTGELFF | TGTGCCAGCAGCCAAGATCAGTACAGGGACACCGGGGAGCTGTTTTTT
TRBJ2-2 | . | . | TRBV11-2 | CASSLDPNTGELFF | TGTGCCAGCAGCTTGGATCCCAACACCGGGGAGCTGTTTTTT
TRBJ1-3 | . | . | TRBV7-9 | CASSSVISGNTIYF | TGTGCCAGCAGCTCGGTTATCTCTGGAAACACCATATATTTT
TRBJ2-7 | . | TRBD1 | TRBV10-1 | CASSDPGTGEYF | TGCGCCAGCAGTGACCCCGGGACAGGGGAGTACTTC
TRBJ1-5 | . | . | TRBV19 | CASRVGPAWPQHF | TGTGCCAGTAGGGTGGGGCCCGCCTGGCCCCAGCATTTT
TRBJ1-3 | . | . | TRBV5-1 | CASSLAAGSGNTIYF | TGCGCCAGCAGCTTGGCGGCGGGCTCTGGAAACACCATATATTTT
TRBJ2-3 | . | . | TRBV27 | CASSQRTDTQYF | TGTGCCAGCAGTCAGCGCACAGATACGCAGTATTTT
TRBJ1-1 | . | . | TRBV11-2 | CASSGYREKNTEAFF | TGTGCCAGCAGCGGATACAGGGAAAAGAACACTGAAGCTTTCTTT
TRBJ1-3 | . | TRBD1 | TRBV4-1 | CASSWDSSSGNTIYF | TGCGCCAGCAGCTGGGACAGCTCCTCTGGAAACACCATATATTTT
TRBJ1-5 | . | . | TRBV18 | CASSPQGNQPQHF | TGTGCCAGCTCACCCCAGGGAAATCAGCCCCAGCATTTT
TRBJ2-1 | . | . | TRBV19 | CASSTQVYNEQFF | TGTGCCAGTAGTACACAGGTCTACAATGAGCAGTTCTTC
TRBJ1-2 | . | . | TRBV5-5 | CASSLGGGYGYTF | TGTGCCAGCAGCTTGGGCGGGGGCTATGGCTACACCTTC
TRBJ2-1 | . | . | TRBV11-2 | CASSPTTGYNEQFF | TGTGCCAGCAGCCCAACGACGGGCTACAATGAGCAGTTCTTC
TRBJ1-3 | . | . | TRBV5-1 | CASRYRGSGDTIYF | TGCGCCAGCAGGTATAGAGGGTCCGGGGACACCATATATTTT
TRBJ2-7 | . | . | TRBV15 | CATSRGGEAYEQYF | TGTGCCACCAGCAGAGGAGGGGAGGCCTACGAGCAGTACTTC
TRBJ2-1 | . | TRBD2 | TRBV9 | CASSVDWTSSVYNEQFF | TGTGCCAGCAGCGTAGATTGGACTAGCAGCGTTTACAATGAGCAGTTCTTC
TRBJ2-3 | once | . | TRBV5-4 | CASSLPGAFTDTQYF | TGTGCCAGCAGCTTGCCAGGGGCGTTCACAGATACGCAGTATTTT
TRBJ2-7 | few | . | TRBV28 | CASQRGSYEQYF | TGTGCCAGCCAAAGGGGATCCTACGAGCAGTACTTC
TRBJ2-1 | . | . | TRBV5-6 | CASSLGTASYNEQFF | TGTGCCAGCAGCTTGGGAACGGCCTCCTACAATGAGCAGTTCTTC
TRBJ1-5 | . | . | TRBV19 | CASKSVGFNNQPQHF | TGTGCCAGTAAATCGGTGGGGTTTAACAATCAGCCCCAGCATTTT
TRBJ2-3 | . | TRBD2 | TRBV3-1/TRBV3-2 | CASSQISGTSGRLERDTQYF | TGTGCCAGCAGCCAAATTTCCGGGACTAGCGGGAGGTTAGAGAGAGATACGCAGTATTTT
TRBJ1-6 | . | TRBD1 | TRBV27 | CASSPTGGSSYNSPLHF | TGTGCCAGCAGTCCGACAGGGGGAAGCTCCTATAATTCACCCCTCCACTTT